A single sample is the source of the 4 T cell receptor beta chains below, sequenced in a study of molecular identifiers for immune sequencing clone quantification. Each CDR3 protein is one row after TCRdb ran MiXCR on the PCR reads. The table includes about 97,000 distinct CDR3 sequences, 30% to 35% detected once. The sequenced material came from naive CD8+ T cells from blood, with Jurkat cell RNA spiked in. Subset denoted: FACS-sorted CD8+CD4-CCR7+CD45RA+ naive T cells. These receptors all come from a human donor in good health. Some libraries in this study had Jurkat cell RNA spiked in.

Ten or more counts support this clonotype. V gene TRBV29-1 combines with J gene TRBJ2-5; a possible D gene is TRBD2 (6 bases). This CDR3 has 13 residues. Germline CDR1 is SQVTM and CDR2 is ANQGSEA. V was cut by 4 bases and J by 5 bases, with 14 bases left in between. The DNA for the CDR3 is TGCAGCGTTGTGGGACTTACCGTTGAGACCCAGTACTTC. This translates into CSVVGLTVETQYF.

CDR3 DNA: TGTGCCAGTAGACCCCGGGACAACTCCTACGAGCAGTACTTC. Translating it yields CASRPRDNSYEQYF. The rearrangement uses TRBV19 and TRBJ2-7; a weak D match, TRBD1 (6 bases). V lost 6 bases, J lost 0 bases, and 12 bases lay in between. The CDR3 length is 14 residues. The germline V gene has CDR1 LNHDA and CDR2 SQIVND (reference sequence).

This clonotype appeared once. A clone one base away is much larger, so this may be a read error. The chain combines TRBV4-3 with TRBJ2-7; 14 nucleotides line up with TRBD2. This CDR3 is built from 16 residues. Germline CDR1 reads LGHNA; CDR2 reads YSLEER. DNA of the CDR3: TGCGCCAGCAGCCATTCCGGGACTAGCGGGAGTCGCGAGCAGAACTTC. Translation gives CASSHSGTSGSREQNF.

Note on this clonotype: This may be a read error: a much more frequent sequence differs by one nucleotide. The chain combines TRBV6-5 with TRBJ1-5, with D tentatively TRBD1 (5 bases). The CDR3 covers 13 residues. The germline gives CDR1 MNHEY, CDR2 SVGAGI. The CDR3 bases are TGTGCCAGCAGTGCTTGGGGGGATCAGCTCCAGCATTTT. Translation: CASSAWGDQLQHF.